This entry describes one TCR beta chain. The record originates from a study of technical replicates of blood from several donors. Profiling relied on immunoSEQ multiplex PCR, and the TCRdb table lists in-frame clones only, not all of them. This sample has approximately 94,000 clones, with approximately 95% found just once. The V and J ends lost 3 bases and 3 bases respectively, with 2 bases between them. The CDR3 has 12 residues. Germline CDR1 SGHTA, CDR2 FQGNSA. What was sequenced was T cells isolated from PBMCs. This sequence originates from a human donor in good health. The V call is TRBV7-2, the J call TRBJ2-2, with D hard to call. CDR3 DNA sequence: TGTGCCAGCAGCTTCTACACCGGGGAGCTGTTTTTT. Translated: CASSFYTGELFF.